Listed here are 10 T cell receptor beta chains from one sample, sequenced in a study of T cells after posttransplantation cyclophosphamide. Data came from immunoSEQ multiplex PCR; TCRdb stores just in-frame clones and leaves some out. Listed for the sample are about 38,000 clones, none seen a single time. Sequencing was done on a sample of PBMCs. Every receptor here comes from a man aged 50 to 60 in good health, CMV-negative, and a related stem cell transplant donor.

The table lists this clone with many counts. The rearrangement uses TRBV10-3 and TRBJ1-5, with D possibly TRBD1 on 5 matching bases. Between the trimmed V and J ends, which lost 10 bases and 4 bases, there was a span of 11 bases. The CDR3 runs 12 residues. CDR1 and CDR2 (germline): ENHRY, SYGVKD. CDR3 sequence: CATRQPNQPQHF. The CDR3 nucleotides read TGTGCCACCCGACAGCCGAATCAGCCCCAGCATTTT.

This clone is categorized as medium-sized. This rearrangement joins TRBV7-8 to TRBJ2-7, with 10 positions matching TRBD2. The junction had 14 bases not matched to a gene; V was cut back by 5 bases and J by 7 bases. The CDR3 is 16 amino acids. Per germline, CDR1 SGHVS and CDR2 FQNEAQ. The CDR3 spells CASSPWTSGSRGEQYF. In DNA, the CDR3 is TGTGCCAGCAGCCCTTGGACTAGCGGATCCCGCGGGGAGCAGTACTTC.

This clone occurred many times. This sequence joins TRBV2 and TRBJ2-5; 7 nucleotides align to TRBD2. Germline CDR1 and CDR2: SNHLY and FYNNEI. V lost 2 bases and J lost 7; bases outside the gene matches: 7. The CDR3 is made up of 14 amino acids. CDR3 nucleotides: TGTGCCAGCAGTGAAAGAGTAGGGGAGGGGACCCAGTACTTC. Translating gives CASSERVGEGTQYF.

This clone was picked up many times. CDR3 amino acids: CASSLLLARETQYF. The DNA of the CDR3 is TGTGCCAGCAGCCTCCTACTAGCCCGAGAGACCCAGTACTTC. The chain combines TRBV5-8 with TRBJ2-5, with a tentative D call TRBD2 (6 bases). Trimming pared 4 bases from V and 4 bases from J, leaving 14 bases between. CDR1 and CDR2 (germline): SGHTS, YDEGEE. CDR3 length: 14 residues.

This clone was found many times. The genes are TRBV7-9 and TRBJ2-1, with a tentative D call TRBD2 (5 bases). Germline V gene lookup returns CDR1 SEHNR and CDR2 FQNEAQ (reference sequence). This CDR3 region has 14 residues. Trimming stripped 6 bases from V and 4 bases from J, with 13 bases between. DNA of the CDR3: TGTGCCAGCAGTCCCGATAGCGATTACAATGAGCAGTTCTTC. This encodes CASSPDSDYNEQFF.

This clone was seen many times. The chain combines TRBV18 with TRBJ1-5, with 9 positions matching TRBD1. Trimming took 2 bases from V and 1 from J; bases not matched to a gene: 3. CDR3 length equals 16 residues. The germline gives CDR1 KGHSH, CDR2 LQKENI. For the CDR3, the DNA is TGTGCCAGCTCACCAACAGGGGGCTCGAGCAATCAGCCCCAGCATTTT. This codes for CASSPTGGSSNQPQHF.

Many counts were recorded for this clone. The chain has TRBV5-1 and TRBJ1-1; D gene ambiguous. The CDR3 sequence is 16 residues long. With 0 bases removed from V and 5 bases from J, the gap between germline ends came to 17 bases. The germline gives CDR1 SGHRS, CDR2 YFSETQ. CDR3 amino acids: CASSLAVGRIGTEAFF. The CDR3 DNA is TGCGCCAGCAGCTTGGCCGTTGGGAGGATAGGAACTGAAGCTTTCTTT.

The rearrangement joins TRBV18 to TRBJ2-5, with a weak D call TRBD2 (7 bases). V gave up 4 bases and J gave up 3 bases, with 15 bases separating them. The CDR3 has 15 residues. Germline loops: CDR1 KGHSH, CDR2 LQKENI. CDR3 nucleotide sequence: TGTGCCAGCTCACTTCAGTCGGGGGGCGAAGAGACCCAGTACTTC. Translated, it gives CASSLQSGGEETQYF. Using reference TRBV18 and TRBJ2-5 for the parts outside the CDR3, the full variable domain is NAGVMQNPRHLVRRRGQEARLRCSPMKGHSHVYWYRQLPEEGLKFMVYLQKENIIDESGMPKERFSAEFPKEGPSILRIQQVVRGDSAAYFCASSLQSGGEETQYFGPGTRLLVL.

There are many counts of this clone. V usage is TRBV5-4 and J usage is TRBJ1-2; 8 bases are shared with TRBD1. The trim removed 3 bases at V and 3 bases at J, leaving 7 bases unmatched. Germline-derived CDR1 and CDR2 are SGHNT and YYREEE (reference sequence). The CDR3 runs to 15 residues. The CDR3 DNA reads TGTGCCAGCAGCTCGAGGACAGGGTTAGACTATGGCTACACCTTC. Amino acid sequence: CASSSRTGLDYGYTF.

This clone has ten or more counts. The V call is TRBV11-3, the J call TRBJ1-1; 10 bases map to TRBD1. The germline V gene encodes CDR1 SGHNT and CDR2 YENEEA. V lost 1 base and J lost 3; bases outside the gene matches: 5. The CDR3 extends over 16 amino acids. The CDR3 sequence is CASSLGDRGADTEAFF. CDR3 coding DNA: TGTGCCAGCAGCTTAGGGGACAGGGGAGCGGACACTGAAGCTTTCTTT.